A single sample is the source of the 8 T cell receptor beta chains below, sequenced in a study of cytomegalovirus exposure and HLA in healthy donors. PCR amplification relied on 60 Vbeta primers (plus 13 Jbeta primers). Sequencing used immunoSEQ multiplex PCR; TCRdb keeps in-frame clones, though not all of them. This table has over 150,000 clones, 84% appearing once. The sequenced sample consisted of PBMCs. The origin of the receptors is a boy between 2 and 10 years old in good health and CMV-seronegative.

Concerning this clone: One end of the junction is discordant with germline, which a read error may explain. Other DNA sequences in this specimen translate into the identical CDR3. The rearrangement joins TRBV4-1 to TRBJ2-3, with TRBD2 matching 10 bases. The CDR3 contains 15 residues. CDR1 and CDR2 (germline): MGHRA, YSYEKL. CDR3 nucleotide sequence: TGCGCCAGTAGCCAAGTGGCTAGCGGGAGATCTACGCAGTATTTT. This codes for CASSQVASGRSTQYF.

The chain combines TRBV19 with TRBJ2-7; 7 nucleotides match TRBD1. The trim removed 8 bases at V and 1 base at J, leaving 11 bases unmatched. The germline V gene has CDR1 LNHDA and CDR2 SQIVND (reference sequence). The CDR3 runs to 15 residues. The CDR3 DNA sequence: TGTGCCAGTTCACTCTTCCGGGACAGTTCCTACGAGCAGTACTTC. Protein: CASSLFRDSSYEQYF.

The chain is built from TRBV7-9 and TRBJ2-1; the D gene is possibly TRBD1 (7 bases). V was pared by 7 bases and J by 7 bases, with 14 bases between. Per germline, CDR1 SEHNR and CDR2 FQNEAQ (reference sequence). CDR3 length: 13 residues. The CDR3 DNA reads TGTGCCAGCATCAGGGGGGTCGCGAATGAGCAGTTCTTC. Translated: CASIRGVANEQFF. Full variable domain (outside the CDR3, taken from reference TRBV7-9 and TRBJ2-1): DTGVSQNPRHKITKRGQNVTFRCDPISEHNRLYWYRQTLGQGPEFLTYFQNEAQLEKSRLLSDRFSAERPKGSFSTLEIQRTEQGDSAMYLCASIRGVANEQFFGPGTRLTVL.

Of note for this clone: Within the sample, other DNA sequences also encode this same CDR3. V and J are TRBV19 and TRBJ2-3, with D possibly matching TRBD1 (5 bases). The CDR3 runs 14 residues. Germline assignment: CDR1 LNHDA and CDR2 SQIVND (reference sequence). Between the trimmed V and J ends, which lost 2 bases and 2 bases, there was a span of 8 bases. The chain's CDR3 is CASSISGNTDTQYF. In DNA form, the CDR3 reads TGTGCCAGTAGTATATCAGGGAACACAGATACGCAGTATTTT.

V and J are TRBV12-5 and TRBJ2-7; TRBD1 agrees at 8 bases. Trimming at V came to 5 bases and at J to 1 base, leaving 19 bases not matched to a gene. Germline V CDR1 and CDR2: LGHNT, FRNRAP. This CDR3 comprises 19 residues. In DNA, the CDR3 is TGTGCTAGTGGTACCCCCGGACACCTCGACAGGGGATTTTCCTACGAGCAGTACTTC. Its protein product is CASGTPGHLDRGFSYEQYF.

V gene TRBV11-2 combines with J gene TRBJ2-1, with D possibly matching TRBD2 (5 bases). Looked up from germline, CDR1 is SGHAT and CDR2 is FQNNGV. V lost 2 bases and J lost 7, with 15 bases in between. The CDR3 length is 15 residues. The CDR3 spells CASSLPDRRKNEQFF. The CDR3 DNA reads TGTGCCAGCAGCTTACCGGATAGGAGGAAGAATGAGCAGTTCTTC.

The rearrangement uses TRBV7-9 and TRBJ1-2; tentative D call: TRBD1 (5 bases). The CDR3 length is 13 residues. Germline V lookup: CDR1 SEHNR, CDR2 FQNEAQ (reference sequence). V was pared by 5 bases and J by 3 bases, with 10 bases between. DNA of the CDR3: TGTGCCAGCAGCCCTGGACACGACTATGGCTACACCTTC. Translating it yields CASSPGHDYGYTF.

This chain uses TRBV6-1 with TRBJ2-5; the D gene is possibly TRBD1 (5 bases). CDR3 length: 13 residues. Trimming took 6 bases from V and 2 from J, leaving 10 bases between them. Per germline, CDR1 MNHNS and CDR2 SASEGT. The CDR3 sequence: CASRGQGQETQYF. In DNA form, the CDR3 reads TGTGCCAGCAGGGGCCAGGGACAAGAGACCCAGTACTTC.